The present entry profiles one TCR beta chain with its context. Its antigen is not known. Individuals with ophthalmopathy presented a Clinical Activity Score of at least 3, a NOSPECS grade of at least 4 and a duration under 3 months. On the basis of clinical symptoms, serum thyroxine and TRAb, thyroid ultrasound and orbital computed tomography, diagnoses were made. The TCR beta CDR3 regions underwent amplification using RNA transcripts as the source. Carried out on the TCR CDR3, a first-round RT-PCR used the HTBI primer set. MiXCR, run by TCRdb on the multiplex PCR reads, gives a single entry per CDR3 protein. This sample has a few hundred thousand distinct CDR3 sequences, with about 18% found just once. The sample is drawn from a study of T cells in Graves' hyperthyroidism and ophthalmopathy. General study findings and limits: Ophthalmopathy prediction by the model preceded onset by a median approximately 6.9 months. Ophthalmopathy stood apart from stable hyperthyroidism in a 13 V-J model.

The CDR3 has 15 residues. Germline assignment: CDR1 DFQATT and CDR2 SNEGSKA (reference sequence). V was pared by 4 bases and J by 5 bases, with 10 bases of the junction left unmatched. The gene calls are TRBV20-1 and TRBJ2-5, with 10 bases that match TRBD2. The sequence was obtained from a man aged 18 to 30 with Graves' ophthalmopathy. The sequenced sample consisted of blood. The CDR3 spells CSATLAGRGVETQYF. CDR3 coding DNA: TGCAGTGCTACACTAGCGGGGAGAGGGGTTGAGACCCAGTACTTC.